These 10 T cell receptor beta chains came from one sample sequenced in a study of CD8 T cells in Susac syndrome. Random hexamers were used to reverse transcribe 0.5 to 1 ug of RNA. TCRdb itself ran the immunoSEQ multiplex PCR reads through MiXCR, one entry per CDR3 protein. The sample yields 92,000 or so distinct CDR3 sequences, roughly 95% seen once. The specimen was CD8+ T cells from PBMCs. The receptors stem from a human donor with Susac syndrome.

The rearrangement uses TRBV4-3 and TRBJ2-3; D perhaps matches TRBD2 (5 bases). The CDR3 has 16 amino acids. The germline V gene has CDR1 LGHNA and CDR2 YSLEER. The ends were cut back, 0 bases at V and 0 bases at J, with 10 bases in the middle. CDR3 in DNA: TGCGCCAGCAGCCAAGAAGCGGACCCTAGCACAGATACGCAGTATTTT. It translates to CASSQEADPSTDTQYF.

The gene calls are TRBV7-8 and TRBJ2-3; D could derive from TRBD1 or TRBD2 (5 bases each). The V end lost 5 bases, the J end lost 0 bases, and 12 bases lay between the germline ends. Looked up from germline, CDR1 is SGHVS and CDR2 is FQNEAQ. CDR3 length equals 15 residues. CDR3 sequence: CASSRGRGSTDTQYF. The CDR3, as DNA: TGTGCCAGCAGCCGGGGCCGTGGAAGCACAGATACGCAGTATTTT.

The chain is built from TRBV4-1 and TRBJ1-1; 7 bases map to TRBD1. CDR1 and CDR2 (germline): MGHRA, YSYEKL. The length of the CDR3 is 16 residues. V lost 1 base to trimming and J lost 1 base; unmatched junction nucleotides: 6. CDR3 sequence: CASSQALGGGNTEAFF. The CDR3 nucleotides are TGCGCCAGCAGCCAAGCCCTAGGGGGCGGGAACACTGAAGCTTTCTTT.

The V and J genes are TRBV5-4 and TRBJ2-7; the match to TRBD1 covers 8 bases. The CDR3 contains 14 residues. Trimming at V came to 4 bases and at J to 5 bases, leaving 8 bases not matched to a gene. Germline V gene lookup returns CDR1 SGHNT and CDR2 YYREEE (reference sequence). The CDR3 protein is CASSKTGDRNEQYF. CDR3 nucleotides: TGTGCCAGCAGCAAGACAGGGGATCGGAACGAGCAGTACTTC.

This sequence joins TRBV12-3 or TRBV12-4 and TRBJ1-1, with D unclear. Trimming pared 6 bases from V and 1 base from J, leaving 12 bases between. The CDR3 extends over 14 amino acids. Here the CDR3 reads CASSPAQENTEAFF. CDR3 sequence (DNA): TGTGCCAGCAGCCCAGCTCAGGAGAACACTGAAGCTTTCTTT.

The rearrangement links TRBV10-3 to TRBJ2-5; the match to TRBD2 covers 15 bases. With V trimmed by 10 bases and J by 2 bases, 2 bases remained unmatched. Per the germline V gene, CDR1 is ENHRY and CDR2 is SYGVKD. The CDR3 sequence is 14 residues long. CDR3 coding DNA: TGTGCCACCGGGACTAGCGGGGGGCAAGAGACCCAGTACTTC. This gives the protein CATGTSGGQETQYF.

V gene TRBV9 combines with J gene TRBJ2-2, with D unresolved. The CDR3 runs to 12 residues. CDR1 is SGDLS, CDR2 YYNGEE, per germline. V shed 3 bases and J shed 1 base, with 1 base lying between them. CDR3 DNA sequence: TGTGCCAGCAGCGAGAACACCGGGGAGCTGTTTTTT. This sequence encodes CASSENTGELFF.

The rearrangement links TRBV27 to TRBJ1-2; no definite D call. From germline, CDR1 is MNHEY and CDR2 SMNVEV (reference sequence). V was clipped by 2 bases and J by 8 bases, with 12 bases between them. This CDR3 region has 13 residues. The CDR3 region is CASSLVASRGYTF. Written as DNA, the CDR3 is TGTGCCAGCAGTTTAGTGGCTTCCCGCGGCTACACCTTC.

V is TRBV5-1 and J is TRBJ1-1; D call uncertain. This CDR3 has 12 residues. The germline V gene has CDR1 SGHRS and CDR2 YFSETQ. V gave up 7 bases and J gave up 4 bases, with 11 bases separating them. Here the CDR3 reads CASGDEFTEAFF. The CDR3 DNA is TGCGCCAGCGGTGACGAGTTCACTGAAGCTTTCTTT.

This chain links TRBV18 with TRBJ1-1; D gene unclear. V was cut by 0 bases and J by 1 base, with 6 bases left in between. The CDR3 consists of 14 residues. Germline lookup yields CDR1 KGHSH and CDR2 LQKENI. CDR3 DNA sequence: TGTGCCAGCTCACCACCTTTGACGAACACTGAAGCTTTCTTT. Its protein product is CASSPPLTNTEAFF.